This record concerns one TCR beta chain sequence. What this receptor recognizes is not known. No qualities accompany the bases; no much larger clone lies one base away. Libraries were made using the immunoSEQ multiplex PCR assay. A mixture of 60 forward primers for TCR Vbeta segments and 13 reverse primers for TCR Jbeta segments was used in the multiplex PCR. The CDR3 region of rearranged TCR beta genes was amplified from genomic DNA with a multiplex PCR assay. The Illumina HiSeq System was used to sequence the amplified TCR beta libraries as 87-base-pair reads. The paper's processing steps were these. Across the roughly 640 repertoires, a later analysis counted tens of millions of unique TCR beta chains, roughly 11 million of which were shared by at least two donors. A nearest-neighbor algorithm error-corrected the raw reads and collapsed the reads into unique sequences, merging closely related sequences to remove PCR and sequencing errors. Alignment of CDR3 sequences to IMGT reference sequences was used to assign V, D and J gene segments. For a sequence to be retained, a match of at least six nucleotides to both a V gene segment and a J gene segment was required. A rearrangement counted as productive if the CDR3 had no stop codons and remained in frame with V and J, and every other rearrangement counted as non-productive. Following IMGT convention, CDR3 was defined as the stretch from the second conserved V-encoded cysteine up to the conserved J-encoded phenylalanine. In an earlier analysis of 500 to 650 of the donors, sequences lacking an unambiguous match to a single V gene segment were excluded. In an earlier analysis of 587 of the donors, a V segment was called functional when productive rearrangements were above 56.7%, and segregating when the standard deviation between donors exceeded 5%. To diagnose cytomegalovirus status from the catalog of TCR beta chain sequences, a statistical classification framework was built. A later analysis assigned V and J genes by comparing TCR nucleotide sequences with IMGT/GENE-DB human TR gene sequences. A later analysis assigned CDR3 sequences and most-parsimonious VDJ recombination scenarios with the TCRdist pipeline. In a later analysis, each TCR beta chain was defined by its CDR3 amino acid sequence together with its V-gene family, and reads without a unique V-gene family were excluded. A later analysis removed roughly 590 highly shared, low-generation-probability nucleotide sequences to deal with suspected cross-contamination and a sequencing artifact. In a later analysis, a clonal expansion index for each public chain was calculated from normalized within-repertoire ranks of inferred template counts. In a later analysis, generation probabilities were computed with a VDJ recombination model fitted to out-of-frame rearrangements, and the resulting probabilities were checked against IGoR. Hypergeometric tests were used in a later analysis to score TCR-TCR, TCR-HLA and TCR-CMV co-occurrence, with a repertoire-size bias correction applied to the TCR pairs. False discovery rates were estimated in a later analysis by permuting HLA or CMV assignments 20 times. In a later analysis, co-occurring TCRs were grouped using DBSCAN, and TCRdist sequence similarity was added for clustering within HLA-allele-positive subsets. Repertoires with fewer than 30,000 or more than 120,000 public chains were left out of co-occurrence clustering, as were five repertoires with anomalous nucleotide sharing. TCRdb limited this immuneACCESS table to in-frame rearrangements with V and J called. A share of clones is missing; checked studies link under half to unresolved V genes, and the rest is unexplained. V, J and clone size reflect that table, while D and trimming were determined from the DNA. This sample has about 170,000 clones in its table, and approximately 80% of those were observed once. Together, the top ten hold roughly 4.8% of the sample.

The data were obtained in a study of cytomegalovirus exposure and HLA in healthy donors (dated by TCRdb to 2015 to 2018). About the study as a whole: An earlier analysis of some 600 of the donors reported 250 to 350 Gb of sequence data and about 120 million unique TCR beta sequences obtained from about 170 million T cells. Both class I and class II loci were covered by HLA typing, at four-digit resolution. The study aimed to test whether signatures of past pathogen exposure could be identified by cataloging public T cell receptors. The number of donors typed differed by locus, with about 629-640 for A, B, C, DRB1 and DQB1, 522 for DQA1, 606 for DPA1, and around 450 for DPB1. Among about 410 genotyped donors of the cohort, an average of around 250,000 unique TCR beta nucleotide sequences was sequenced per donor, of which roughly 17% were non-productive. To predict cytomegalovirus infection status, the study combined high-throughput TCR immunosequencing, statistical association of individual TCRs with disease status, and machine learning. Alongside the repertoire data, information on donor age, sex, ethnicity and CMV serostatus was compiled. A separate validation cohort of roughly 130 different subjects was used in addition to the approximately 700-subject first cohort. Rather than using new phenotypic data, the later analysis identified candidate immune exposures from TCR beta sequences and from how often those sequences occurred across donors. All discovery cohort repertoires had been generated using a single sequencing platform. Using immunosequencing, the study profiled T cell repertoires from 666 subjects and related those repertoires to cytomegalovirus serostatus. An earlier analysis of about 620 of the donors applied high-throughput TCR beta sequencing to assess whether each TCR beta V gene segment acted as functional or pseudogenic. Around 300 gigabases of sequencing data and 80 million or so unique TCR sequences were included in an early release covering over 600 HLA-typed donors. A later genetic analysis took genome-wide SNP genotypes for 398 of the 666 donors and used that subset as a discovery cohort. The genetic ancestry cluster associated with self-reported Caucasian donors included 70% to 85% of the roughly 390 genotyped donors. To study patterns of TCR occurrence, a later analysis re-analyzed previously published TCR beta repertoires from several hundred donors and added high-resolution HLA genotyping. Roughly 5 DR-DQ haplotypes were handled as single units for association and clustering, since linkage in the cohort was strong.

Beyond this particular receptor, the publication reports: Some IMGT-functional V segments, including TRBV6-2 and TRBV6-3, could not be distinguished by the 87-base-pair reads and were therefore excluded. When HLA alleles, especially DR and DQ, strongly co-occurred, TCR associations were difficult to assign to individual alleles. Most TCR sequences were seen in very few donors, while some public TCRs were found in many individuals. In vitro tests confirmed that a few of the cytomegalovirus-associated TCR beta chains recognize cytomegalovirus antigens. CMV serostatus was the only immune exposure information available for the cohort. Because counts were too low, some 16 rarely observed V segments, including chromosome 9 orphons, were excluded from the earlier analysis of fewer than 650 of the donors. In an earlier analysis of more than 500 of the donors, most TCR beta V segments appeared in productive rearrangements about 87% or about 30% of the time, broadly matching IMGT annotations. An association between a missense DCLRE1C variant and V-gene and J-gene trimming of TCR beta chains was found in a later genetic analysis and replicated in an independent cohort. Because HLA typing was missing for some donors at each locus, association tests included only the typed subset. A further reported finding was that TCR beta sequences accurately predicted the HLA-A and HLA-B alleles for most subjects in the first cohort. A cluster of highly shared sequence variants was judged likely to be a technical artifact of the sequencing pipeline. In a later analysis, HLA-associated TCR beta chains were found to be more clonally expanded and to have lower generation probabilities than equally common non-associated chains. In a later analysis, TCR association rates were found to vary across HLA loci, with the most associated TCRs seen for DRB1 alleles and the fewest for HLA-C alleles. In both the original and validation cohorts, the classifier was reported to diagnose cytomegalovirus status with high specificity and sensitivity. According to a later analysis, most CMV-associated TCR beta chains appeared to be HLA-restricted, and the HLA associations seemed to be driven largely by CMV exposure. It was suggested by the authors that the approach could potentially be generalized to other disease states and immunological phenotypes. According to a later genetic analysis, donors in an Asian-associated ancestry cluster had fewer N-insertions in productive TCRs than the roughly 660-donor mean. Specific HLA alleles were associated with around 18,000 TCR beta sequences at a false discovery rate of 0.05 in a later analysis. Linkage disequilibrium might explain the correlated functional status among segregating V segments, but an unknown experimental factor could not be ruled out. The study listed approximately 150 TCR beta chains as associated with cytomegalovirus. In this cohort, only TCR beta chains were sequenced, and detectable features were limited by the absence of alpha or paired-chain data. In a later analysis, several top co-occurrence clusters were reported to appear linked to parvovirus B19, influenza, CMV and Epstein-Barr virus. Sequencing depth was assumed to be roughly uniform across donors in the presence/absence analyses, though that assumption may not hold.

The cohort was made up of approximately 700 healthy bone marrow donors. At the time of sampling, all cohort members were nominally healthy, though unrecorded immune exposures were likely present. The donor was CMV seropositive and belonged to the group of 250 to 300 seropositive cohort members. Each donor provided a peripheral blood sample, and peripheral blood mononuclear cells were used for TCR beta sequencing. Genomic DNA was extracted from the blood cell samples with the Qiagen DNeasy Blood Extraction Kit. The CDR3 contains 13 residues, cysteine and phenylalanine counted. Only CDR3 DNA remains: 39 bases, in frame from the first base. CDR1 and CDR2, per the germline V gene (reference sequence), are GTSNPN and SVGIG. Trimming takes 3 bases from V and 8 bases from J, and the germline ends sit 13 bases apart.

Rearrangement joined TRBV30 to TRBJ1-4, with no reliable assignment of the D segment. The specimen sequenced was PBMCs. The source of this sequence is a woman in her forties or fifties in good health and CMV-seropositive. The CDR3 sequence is CAWRGRGLEKLFF. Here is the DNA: TGTGCCTGGAGGGGGAGAGGTCTAGAAAAACTGTTTTTT.